This TCR beta chain was recovered during a study of memory CD8 T cells in hepatitis C reinfection. Study-wide background: Chronic HCV followed reinfection in a couple of donors who cleared primary infection. A positive HCV RNA test after two negatives ≥60 days apart defined reinfection. Samples at peak reinfection came 3 to 8 weeks post-detection.

As to time point: peak reinfection, 3 to 8 weeks after reinfection detection. No in vitro expansion preceded TCR sequencing of the sorted cells. A couple of donors provided sorted CD3+ CD8+ CD45RO- naive CD8 T cells at all three reinfection time points. The V gene's germline CDR1 is MNHNS and CDR2 SASEGT. The length of the CDR3 is 15 residues. V trimming: 4 bases; J trimming: 4 bases; junction bases outside the gene matches: 4. Assay: immunoSEQ multiplex PCR; the TCRdb copy retains only in-frame clones and omits some. The sample has 40,000 to 45,000 clones; roughly 90% are singletons. The TCR was taken from a man aged 18-30 years with hepatitis C virus infection. The sequenced material came from naive CD8+ T cells sorted from blood. The chain has TRBV6-1 and TRBJ2-3, with 11 nucleotides matching TRBD2. CDR3 sequence: CASSGASGGSDTQYF. In nucleotides, the CDR3 is TGTGCCAGCAGTGGGGCTAGCGGGGGGTCAGATACGCAGTATTTT.